Presented here are 23 T cell receptor beta chains from one specimen sequenced in a study of blood T cell repertoires in COVID-19. Repertoires were generated with immunoSEQ multiplex PCR, while TCRdb's copy carries only in-frame clones and drops some. Altogether about 44,000 clones are present, approximately 92% being singletons, with the ten largest covering around 12%. Sequenced sample: peripheral blood. The receptors originated from a human donor in a cohort sampled during active COVID-19.

The chain links TRBV19 to TRBJ2-5, with D possibly being TRBD2 (5 bases). The germline CDR1 and CDR2 sequences are LNHDA and SQIVND (reference sequence). V was trimmed by 5 bases and J by 6 bases, leaving 31 bases between them. This CDR3 contains 19 residues. This CDR3 is CASSEGWRRRRIDRQTQYF. The CDR3 DNA follows: TGTGCCAGTAGTGAAGGATGGAGACGGCGGAGGATAGACCGCCAGACCCAGTACTTC.

The rearrangement links TRBV29-1 to TRBJ1-1; D is unclear. Germline CDR1 is SQVTM and CDR2 is ANQGSEA. The V and J ends lost 5 bases and 6 bases respectively, with 13 bases between them. This CDR3 is built from 12 residues. The CDR3 nucleotides are TGCAGCGTTCGCCGAACGAGCGCTGAAGCTTTCTTT. This translates into CSVRRTSAEAFF. Variable domain in full (rest from reference TRBV29-1 and TRBJ1-1): SAVISQKPSRDICQRGTSLTIQCQVDSQVTMMFWYRQQPGQSLTLIATANQGSEATYESGFVIDKFPISRPNLTFSTLTVSNMSPEDSSIYLCSVRRTSAEAFFGQGTRLTVV.

The chain links TRBV5-1 to TRBJ2-7; 7 nucleotides match TRBD2. V lost 2 bases to trimming and J lost 7 bases; unmatched junction nucleotides: 9. The CDR3 consists of 14 residues. Per germline, CDR1 SGHRS and CDR2 YFSETQ. The CDR3 coding sequence is TGCGCCAGCAGCTTCGGCGGGAGAGATAGGGAGCAGTACTTC. Translating it yields CASSFGGRDREQYF.

The chain uses TRBV4-3 and TRBJ2-7; D not resolved. The CDR3 extends over 13 amino acids. V lost 1 base to trimming and J lost 3 bases, with 7 bases between them. Germline CDR1 LGHNA, CDR2 YSLEER. Here the CDR3 DNA reads TGCGCCAGCAGCCAAGCGGTCCACTACGAGCAGTACTTC. Translating it yields CASSQAVHYEQYF.

The V call is TRBV7-2, the J call TRBJ1-5; TRBD1 is a possible D gene (5 bases). Germline V gives CDR1 SGHTA, CDR2 FQGNSA. V lost 5 bases and J 3 bases, leaving 11 bases between the germline ends. This CDR3 contains 14 residues. The CDR3 DNA reads TGTGCCAGCAGCGTAACAGGATACAATCAGCCCCAGCATTTT. This translates into CASSVTGYNQPQHF.

The gene calls are TRBV21-1 and TRBJ1-1; the DNA was not compared with TRBD1, the D call given in the table. TRBV21-1 is reported as a pseudogene. This CDR3 contains 15 residues. The CDR3 loop is CASSRPQGMNTEAFF. In DNA, the CDR3 is TGTGCCAGCAGCAGACCACAGGGGATGAACACTGAAGCTTTCTTT.

This chain joins TRBV7-9 and TRBJ2-1; 7 bases fit TRBD2. The length of the CDR3 is 14 residues. V lost 4 bases, J lost 5 bases, and 5 bases stayed unmatched. Germline CDR1 SEHNR, CDR2 FQNEAQ (reference sequence). As DNA, the CDR3 is TGTGCCAGCAGCTGGGGGGGAGGGAACAATGAGCAGTTCTTC. It codes for CASSWGGGNNEQFF.

The rearrangement joins TRBV12-3 or TRBV12-4 to TRBJ1-2, with D tentatively TRBD1 (6 bases). The CDR3 sequence is 11 residues long. Trimming left V 11 bases short and J 1 base short, with 8 bases between. CDR3 in amino acids: CALGGNYGYTF. The CDR3 DNA sequence: TGTGCCCTAGGGGGTAACTATGGCTACACCTTC.

The chain is built from TRBV5-1 and TRBJ2-5; TRBD1 matches 7 bases. The V segment lost 7 bases and the J segment 2 bases; nucleotides outside the gene matches: 5. CDR3 length: 13 amino acids. The germline V gene has CDR1 SGHRS and CDR2 YFSETQ. For the CDR3, the DNA is TGCGCCAGCCGCCTGGGACAGCAAGAGACCCAGTACTTC. This sequence encodes CASRLGQQETQYF.

In the case of this clone: The junction and the germline gene differ at one end; a read error may be behind it. This sequence joins TRBV12-3 or TRBV12-4 and TRBJ1-5, with D possibly matching TRBD1 (5 bases). This CDR3 is 13 amino acids long. The DNA for the CDR3 is TGTGCCAGCAGTTTCGACAGTGATCAGTCCCAGCATTTT. This encodes CASSFDSDQSQHF.

The chain joins TRBV15 to TRBJ2-3; 10 bases are a match to TRBD2. V dropped 0 bases and J dropped 6; count of bases not matched to a gene: 15. There are 19 residues in the CDR3. Germline CDR1 LNHNV, CDR2 YYDKDF (reference sequence). The CDR3 region has the DNA TGTGCCACCAGCAGAGATAGGCCTAGCGGGAGTTGGCTTCCGGATACGCAGTATTTT. Protein product: CATSRDRPSGSWLPDTQYF. Using reference TRBV15 and TRBJ2-3 for the parts outside the CDR3, the full variable domain is DAMVIQNPRYQVTQFGKPVTLSCSQTLNHNVMYWYQQKSSQAPKLLFHYYDKDFNNEADTPDNFQSRRPNTSFCFLDIRSPGLGDTAMYLCATSRDRPSGSWLPDTQYFGPGTRLTVL.

The gene calls are TRBV18 and TRBJ2-3; 12 bases align to TRBD1. The germline V gene encodes CDR1 KGHSH and CDR2 LQKENI. The CDR3 has 17 residues. Trimming cost V 2 bases and J 3 bases; bases outside gene matches: 6. This CDR3 is CASSPRGQGAVTDTQYF. The CDR3 DNA follows: TGTGCCAGCTCACCAAGGGGACAGGGGGCAGTTACAGATACGCAGTATTTT.

The gene calls are TRBV18 and TRBJ1-2, with 7 bases matching TRBD1. V lost 8 bases, J lost 4 bases, and 10 bases stayed unmatched. Germline CDR1 reads KGHSH; CDR2 reads LQKENI. The CDR3 has 14 residues. CDR3 residues: CASPRQDRVYGYTF. The CDR3 nucleotides are TGTGCCAGCCCTCGACAAGACAGGGTCTATGGCTACACCTTC.

In its sample, this clone was seen once. The chain recombines TRBV9 with TRBJ1-1, with 7 bases that match TRBD1. The CDR3 totals 14 residues. J gave up 2 bases and V 3 bases, and 4 bases lay outside the gene matches. Per germline, CDR1 SGDLS and CDR2 YYNGEE. The CDR3: CASSAGQANTEAFF. The DNA for the CDR3 is TGTGCCAGCAGCGCCGGACAGGCTAACACTGAAGCTTTCTTT.

J is TRBJ1-2 and V is TRBV30; perhaps TRBD1 as D (6 bases). There are 14 residues in the CDR3. In germline, CDR1 is GTSNPN, CDR2 SVGIG (reference sequence). Deletions cut 0 bases from V and 8 bases from J, with 16 bases between. Written as DNA, the CDR3 is TGTGCCTGGAGTGTAGGCAGGGGAGGGGAGGGCTACACCTTC. Encoded protein: CAWSVGRGGEGYTF. The variable domain in full, completed from reference TRBV30 and TRBJ1-2, reads SQTIHQWPATLVQPVGSPLSLECTVEGTSNPNLYWYRQAAGRGLQLLFYSVGIGQISSEVPQNLSASRPQDRQFILSSKKLLLSDSGFYLCAWSVGRGGEGYTFGSGTRLTVV.

This sequence joins TRBV10-3 and TRBJ1-2; 9 bases fit TRBD1. With V trimmed by 7 bases and J by 7 bases, 4 bases remained unmatched. This CDR3 has 12 residues. Germline V lookup: CDR1 ENHRY, CDR2 SYGVKD. CDR3 amino acids: CAIKGTGFGYTF. The CDR3 coding sequence is TGTGCCATCAAAGGGACAGGGTTTGGCTACACCTTC.

The V gene is TRBV15, the J gene TRBJ2-7; 7 bases are a match to TRBD1. There are 15 residues in the CDR3. V shed 2 bases, J shed 2 bases, and the junction held 6 bases outside the gene matches. Germline V gene sequence: CDR1 LNHNV, CDR2 YYDKDF (reference sequence). The CDR3 DNA reads TGTGCCACCAGCAGACCACCGGGACAGACCTACGAGCAGTACTTC. Its protein product is CATSRPPGQTYEQYF.

This chain links TRBV6-6 with TRBJ1-2, with D unclear. CDR1 and CDR2 from the germline V gene are MNHNY and SVGAGI (reference sequence). The V end was cut by 10 bases, the J end by 2 bases, with 5 bases between. This CDR3 has 10 amino acids. The CDR3 nucleotides are TGTGCCACCGTAAACTATGGCTACACCTTC. This sequence encodes CATVNYGYTF.

This clone came up once. The chain has TRBV28 and TRBJ2-3, with TRBD1 identical over 7 bases. CDR1 is MDHEN and CDR2 is SYDVKM in the germline V gene. This CDR3 comprises 15 residues. With V trimmed by 2 bases and J by 2 bases, 4 bases remained unmatched. The DNA of the CDR3 is TGTGCCAGCAGTTTAGGGGACAGCCTCACAGATACGCAGTATTTT. Residues: CASSLGDSLTDTQYF.

V and J are TRBV28 and TRBJ2-4; D possibly corresponds to TRBD2 (5 bases). The V gene lost 7 bases and the J gene lost 1 base, with 11 bases spanning the gap. Germline V lookup: CDR1 MDHEN, CDR2 SYDVKM. This CDR3 comprises 14 residues. This chain's CDR3 is CASTPWEAKNIQYF. Written as DNA, the CDR3 is TGTGCCAGCACCCCCTGGGAGGCCAAAAACATTCAGTACTTC.

This chain connects TRBV9 to TRBJ2-2; weak D call: TRBD1 (5 bases). Germline V gives CDR1 SGDLS, CDR2 YYNGEE. V was cut by 3 bases and J by 8 bases, with 11 bases left in between. This CDR3 spans 13 amino acids. This CDR3 is CASSGGGAGELFF. The CDR3, as DNA: TGTGCCAGCAGCGGAGGTGGGGCGGGGGAGCTGTTTTTT.

The gene calls are TRBV6-4 and TRBJ2-4; 11 bases map to TRBD2. This CDR3 is built from 15 residues. Germline CDR1 and CDR2: MRHNA and SNTAGT. V was pared by 6 bases and J by 13 bases, with 14 bases of the junction left unmatched. CDR3 loop: CASSQDELAGAPQYF. CDR3 nucleotide sequence: TGTGCCAGCAGCCAGGATGAACTAGCGGGAGCACCGCAGTACTTC.

The rearrangement uses TRBV3-1 (or the pseudogene TRBV3-2) and TRBJ1-2, with D uncertain. Germline V gene lookup returns CDR1 LGHDT and CDR2 YNNKEL (reference sequence). This CDR3 spans 14 amino acids. Trimming removed 1 base at V and 3 bases at J, with 9 bases between. The CDR3 sequence: CASSQVGVDYGYTF. The CDR3, as DNA: TGTGCCAGCAGCCAAGTGGGAGTTGACTATGGCTACACCTTC.